This entry describes one T cell receptor beta chain. Noted treatment: preoperative locoregional IRX-2 cytokine immunotherapy. Sequenced by immunoSEQ multiplex PCR; TCRdb stores in-frame clones only, minus some. The repertoire has around 88,000 clones, 86% of them found once; the top ten carry around 2.1%. CDR1 and CDR2 from the germline V gene are MGHRA and YSYEKL. This CDR3 is 16 amino acids long. Trimming shortened V by 2 bases and J by 3 bases, and 13 bases separated the two germline ends. The data belong to a study of preoperative IRX-2 immunotherapy in early breast cancer. The source was tumor tissue, collected after IRX-2 immunotherapy. This receptor was obtained from a human donor with breast cancer. The chain recombines TRBV4-1 with TRBJ1-4; tentative D call: TRBD1 (5 bases). The CDR3 spells CASSQRSTVANEKLFF. CDR3 DNA sequence: TGCGCCAGCAGCCAACGTTCGACAGTAGCTAATGAAAAACTGTTTTTT.